This T cell receptor beta chain was retrieved from a study of blood T cells in healthy people across ages. Study at large: Researchers report that template switching captured about one barcoded beta molecule per two T cells. Study-wide results and limits: Long-lived and aged donors differed, with more naive CD4+ cells and higher diversity in the long-lived. Correlation between TCR beta diversity and naive T cell percentage was strong.

This CDR3 region has 16 residues. The junction had 8 bases not matched to a gene; V was cut back by 5 bases and J by 0 bases. Looked up from germline, CDR1 is SGHTA and CDR2 is FQGNSA. A J-beta primer mix and a sample-barcoded 5' primer were used in a second PCR of about 7 to 11 cycles. Every cDNA molecule bore a tag from a template-switch adaptor containing 12 random nucleotides. TCRdb reanalysed the 5' RACE reads using MiXCR and keeps one entry per CDR3 protein. The sample carries around 870,000 distinct CDR3 sequences, more than 25% recorded once. This clonotype was seen many times. Its antigen is not known.

Sequences were obtained from blood. The chain has TRBV7-2 and TRBJ2-5, with 8 positions matching TRBD2. This sequence originates from a woman older than 75 in good health. The CDR3 loop is CASSPGGQPYQETQYF. CDR3 in DNA: TGTGCCAGCAGCCCGGGGGGGCAGCCGTACCAAGAGACCCAGTACTTC.